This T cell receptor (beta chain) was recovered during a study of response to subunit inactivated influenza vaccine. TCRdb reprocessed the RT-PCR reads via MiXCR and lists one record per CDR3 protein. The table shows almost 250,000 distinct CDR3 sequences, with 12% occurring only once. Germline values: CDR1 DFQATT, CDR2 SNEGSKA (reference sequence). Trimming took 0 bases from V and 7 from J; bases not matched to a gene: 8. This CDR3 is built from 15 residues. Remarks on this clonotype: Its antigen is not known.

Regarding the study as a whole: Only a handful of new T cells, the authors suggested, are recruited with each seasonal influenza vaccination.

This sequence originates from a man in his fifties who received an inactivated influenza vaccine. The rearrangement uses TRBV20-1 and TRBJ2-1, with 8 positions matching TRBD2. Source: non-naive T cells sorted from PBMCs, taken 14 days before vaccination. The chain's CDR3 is CSARDRLASFNEQFF. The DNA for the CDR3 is TGCAGTGCTAGAGATCGACTAGCGTCGTTTAATGAGCAGTTCTTC.